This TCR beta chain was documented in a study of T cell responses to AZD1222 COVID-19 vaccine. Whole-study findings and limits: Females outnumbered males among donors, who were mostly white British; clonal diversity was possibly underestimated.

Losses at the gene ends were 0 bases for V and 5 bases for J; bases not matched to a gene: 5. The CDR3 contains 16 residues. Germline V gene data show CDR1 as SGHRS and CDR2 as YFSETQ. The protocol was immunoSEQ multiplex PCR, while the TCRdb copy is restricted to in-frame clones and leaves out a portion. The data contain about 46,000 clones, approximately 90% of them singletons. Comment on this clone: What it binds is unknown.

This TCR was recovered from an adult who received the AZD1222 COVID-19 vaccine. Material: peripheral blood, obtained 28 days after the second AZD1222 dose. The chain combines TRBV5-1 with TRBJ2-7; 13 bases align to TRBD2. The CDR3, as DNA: TGCGCCAGCAGCTTGGATACTAGCGGGAGGGCCCACGAGCAGTACTTC. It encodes CASSLDTSGRAHEQYF.